This T cell receptor (beta chain) is from a study of CD8 T cells in ankylosing spondylitis. Study findings and constraints: It was reported that disease-linked clones were significantly enriched in matched ankylosing spondylitis synovial fluid. Those disease-linked clones were CD8+; they were also relatively rare in peripheral blood. Before this, some motif variants had been reported in reactive arthritis synovial fluid and blood. Seemingly distinctive of ankylosing spondylitis blood was a TCR beta motif formed by eight highly homologous variants.

Germline V gives CDR1 SGHTA, CDR2 FQGNSA. This CDR3 contains 13 residues. Trimming removed 5 bases from V and 6 bases from J, with 11 bases in between. On this clonotype itself: The antigen is unknown.

Quantitative 5'-RACE with molecular barcodes produced the TCR beta libraries. Each CDR3 protein gets one entry after TCRdb re-called the 5' RACE reads with MiXCR. The data hold around 890,000 distinct CDR3 sequences, with approximately 12% observed a single time. Sequenced sample: blood, either unsorted or a sorted T cell fraction (not recorded which). The clonotype was recovered from a male donor with ankylosing spondylitis. This rearrangement joins TRBV7-2 to TRBJ2-1; no clear D gene. CDR3 in DNA: TGTGCCAGCAGCCCCCGGAGAGCCAATGAGCAGTTCTTC. It encodes CASSPRRANEQFF.